Shown below are 21 T cell receptor beta chains from a single sample sequenced in a study of regulatory T cells in long-lasting Graves disease. Time point: persistent/refractory GD, antithyroid drugs over 5 years with positive TRAb. Researchers made the TCR library from RNA that was extracted from PBMCs. Researchers made TCR beta libraries by using iRepertoire HTBI primers and running Arm-PCR on CDR3 regions. TCRdb re-analysed the multiplex PCR reads in MiXCR, keeping a single row per CDR3 protein. Among almost 350,000 distinct CDR3 sequences, roughly 21% were seen once, and the ten largest hold less than 30%. Sequenced material: peripheral blood mononuclear cells (PBMCs), taken when the disease was refractory, from a patient treated with antithyroid drugs. Source of these receptors: a female donor with Graves disease.

This clonotype has a handful of counts. The chain is built from TRBV28 and TRBJ1-1; 9 positions agree with TRBD1. The V segment lost 2 bases and the J segment 5 bases; nucleotides outside the gene matches: 9. Germline V gene sequence: CDR1 MDHEN, CDR2 SYDVKM. The CDR3 is 16 residues long. The CDR3: CASSLTPGQGWTEAFF. DNA of the CDR3: TGTGCCAGCAGTTTAACCCCGGGACAGGGTTGGACTGAAGCTTTCTTT.

The table lists this clonotype with a few counts. The rearrangement uses TRBV9 and TRBJ2-2; maybe TRBD2 (6 bases). V gave up 2 bases and J gave up 0 bases, with 14 bases separating them. Germline loops: CDR1 SGDLS, CDR2 YYNGEE. The CDR3 runs 17 residues. CDR3: CASSVTPGLPNTGELFF. CDR3 bases: TGTGCCAGCAGCGTCACTCCGGGACTGCCGAACACCGGGGAGCTGTTTTTT.

This clonotype has a handful of counts. The rearrangement links TRBV7-9 to TRBJ1-2; possible D gene TRBD1, 5 bases. Germline CDR1 reads SEHNR; CDR2 reads FQNEAQ (reference sequence). The CDR3 totals 13 residues. Trimming shortened V by 6 bases and J by 7 bases, and 15 bases separated the two germline ends. This CDR3 is CASSLPQGGGYTF. Here the CDR3 DNA reads TGTGCCAGCAGTCTGCCCCAGGGAGGTGGCTACACCTTC.

Many counts were recorded for this clonotype. V usage is TRBV29-1 and J usage is TRBJ1-2, with D possibly matching TRBD1 (6 bases). This CDR3 contains 11 residues. The germline gives CDR1 SQVTM, CDR2 ANQGSEA. The V end lost 6 bases, the J end lost 3 bases, and 8 bases lay between the germline ends. As DNA, the CDR3 is TGCAGCGTGAGGACAGACTATGGCTACACCTTC. Protein: CSVRTDYGYTF.

This clonotype was detected ten times or more. The J gene is TRBJ2-5, the V gene TRBV19; TRBD2 matches at 12 bases. The germline gives CDR1 LNHDA, CDR2 SQIVND (reference sequence). With V trimmed by 4 bases and J by 4 bases, 13 bases remained unmatched. This CDR3 region has 18 residues. The CDR3 DNA is TGTGCCAGTAGTACTAGACTAGCGGGAGCCCATAGGAGAGAGACCCAGTACTTC. Translation gives CASSTRLAGAHRRETQYF.

This clonotype has a count of ten or more. This rearrangement joins TRBV7-2 to TRBJ1-6; D not resolved. The length of the CDR3 is 15 residues. CDR1 and CDR2 from the germline V gene are SGHTA and FQGNSA. The germline V and J ends were trimmed by 1 base and 5 bases, with 9 bases remaining between them. CDR3 DNA: TGTGCCAGCAGCTTAGGGCCACAGAATAATTCACCCCTCCACTTT. Protein: CASSLGPQNNSPLHF.

This clonotype was detected ten times or more. The V call is TRBV12-3 or TRBV12-4, the J call TRBJ1-1; 7 nucleotides align to TRBD1. The CDR3 sequence is 12 residues long. V was pared by 5 bases and J by 8 bases, with 5 bases of the junction left unmatched. The CDR3 DNA is TGTGCCAGCAGTCAACAGGGGCAAGAAGCTTTCTTT. It codes for CASSQQGQEAFF.

Concerning this clonotype: A read error may explain this, as a much larger clone is one base away. The DNA of the CDR3 is TGTGCCAGCAACTGTTATGGGACAGAGGCTTTCTTT. Protein sequence: CASNCYGTEAFF. J is TRBJ1-1 and V is TRBV2, with 7 bases matching TRBD1. After removal of 7 bases from V and 11 bases from J, the junction contained 10 bases not matched to a gene. The CDR3 is 12 amino acids. Germline V gene data show CDR1 as SNHLY and CDR2 as FYNNEI.

This clonotype showed up just a few times. The rearrangement links TRBV6-9 to TRBJ1-4, with D maybe TRBD1 (6 bases). The CDR3 covers 15 residues. V was shortened by 3 bases and J by 4 bases, with 12 bases between the two germline ends. Germline loops: CDR1 MNHGY, CDR2 SVAAGI. Here the CDR3 reads CASSYGGAFNEKLFF. As DNA, the CDR3 is TGTGCCAGCAGTTACGGGGGGGCCTTTAATGAAAAACTGTTTTTT.

The table lists this clonotype with many counts. This chain uses TRBV7-2 with TRBJ2-7, with D perhaps TRBD2 (6 bases). V gave up 1 base and J gave up 2 bases, with 9 bases separating them. This CDR3 contains 14 residues. From germline, CDR1 is SGHTA and CDR2 FQGNSA. This CDR3 reads CASSLDAGTYEQYF. DNA of the CDR3: TGTGCCAGCAGCTTAGATGCGGGAACCTACGAGCAGTACTTC.

The chain couples TRBV29-1 to TRBJ1-2, with 10 bases lining up with TRBD1. The CDR3 contains 14 residues. The J segment lost 6 bases and the V segment lost 0 bases, leaving 4 bases of the junction unmatched. The germline V gene has CDR1 SQVTM and CDR2 ANQGSEA. CDR3 loop: CSVEERTGGNGYTF. CDR3 nucleotide sequence: TGCAGCGTTGAAGAGCGGACAGGGGGAAATGGCTACACCTTC.

This clonotype was seen ten or more times. The chain employs TRBV12-3 or TRBV12-4 and TRBJ2-7; 8 positions match TRBD1. J lost 1 base, V lost 5 bases, and 4 bases had no gene match. There are 14 residues in the CDR3. CDR3 bases: TGTGCCAGCAGTGGACAGGGAACTTCCTACGAGCAGTACTTC. Its protein is CASSGQGTSYEQYF.

This clonotype was counted at least ten times. The chain has TRBV20-1 and TRBJ2-7; D is perhaps TRBD1 (5 bases). CDR3 length equals 14 residues. Germline V lookup: CDR1 DFQATT, CDR2 SNEGSKA (reference sequence). Trimming took 2 bases from V and 6 from J, leaving 17 bases between them. In nucleotides, the CDR3 is TGCAGTGCTAGATTAAGGGGATCCCTCGCCGAGCAGTACTTC. Protein product: CSARLRGSLAEQYF.

The chain uses TRBV11-3 and TRBJ2-7; D remains ambiguous. This CDR3 region has 14 residues. CDR1 SGHNT and CDR2 YENEEA come from the germline V gene. Trimming left V 5 bases short and J 3 bases short, with 14 bases between. CDR3 sequence: CASSLQTPSYEQYF. The CDR3 nucleotides read TGTGCCAGCAGCCTACAGACACCTAGCTACGAGCAGTACTTC.

This clonotype was detected many times. The chain recombines TRBV7-9 with TRBJ2-5, with TRBD2 matching 10 bases. The germline CDR1 and CDR2 sequences are SEHNR and FQNEAQ (reference sequence). The CDR3 has 14 residues. Germline trimming cut 8 bases from V and 4 bases from J; bases unmatched to any gene: 7. The CDR3 reads CASGATSGIETQYF. The CDR3, as DNA: TGTGCCAGCGGGGCCACTAGCGGGATAGAGACCCAGTACTTC.

This clonotype has more than one count but fewer than ten. The chain recombines TRBV7-8 with TRBJ1-3; a possible D gene is TRBD1 (6 bases). The germline V and J ends were trimmed by 6 bases and 4 bases, with 16 bases remaining between them. The CDR3 has 15 amino acids. Looked up from germline, CDR1 is SGHVS and CDR2 is FQNEAQ. The CDR3 nucleotides read TGTGCCAGCAGACCTAACAGGGTGATGGGAAACACCATATATTTT. It encodes CASRPNRVMGNTIYF.

This chain connects TRBV4-1 to TRBJ2-1, with 9 nucleotides matching TRBD1. The CDR3 consists of 19 residues. CDR1 is MGHRA, CDR2 YSYEKL, per germline. V lost 0 bases and J lost 6; bases outside the gene matches: 15. The CDR3 here is CASSQDTRDRVVLGNEQFF. The CDR3 DNA reads as TGCGCCAGCAGCCAAGATACTCGGGACAGGGTCGTCTTGGGCAATGAGCAGTTCTTC.

This chain links TRBV18 with TRBJ1-5; 9 bases match TRBD1. Germline assignment: CDR1 KGHSH and CDR2 LQKENI. V lost 8 bases and J lost 4; bases outside the gene matches: 9. This CDR3 comprises 15 residues. The CDR3 loop reads CASTSTGGGNQPQHF. CDR3 nucleotide sequence: TGTGCCAGCACGTCGACAGGGGGTGGGAATCAGCCCCAGCATTTT.

This clonotype was picked up many times. V and J are TRBV6-1 and TRBJ1-5; no clear D. This CDR3 comprises 14 residues. In germline, CDR1 is MNHNS, CDR2 SASEGT. V lost 3 bases, J lost 2 bases, and 8 bases lay in between. CDR3 nucleotide sequence: TGTGCCAGCAGTGACGGGTTTGGCAATCAGCCCCAGCATTTT. This gives the protein CASSDGFGNQPQHF.

This clonotype showed up many times. The rearrangement joins TRBV27 to TRBJ1-4; D not resolved. The CDR3 totals 16 residues. The V end lost 3 bases, the J end lost 8 bases, and 19 bases lay between the germline ends. Germline V gene lookup returns CDR1 MNHEY and CDR2 SMNVEV (reference sequence). The CDR3 loop is CASSFMWDSGREKLFF. CDR3 nucleotides: TGTGCCAGCAGTTTTATGTGGGATAGCGGGCGAGAAAAACTGTTTTTT.

This clonotype was seen repeatedly, ten times or more. This sequence joins TRBV5-1 and TRBJ1-1; 7 bases match TRBD1. V lost 3 bases, J lost 1 base, and 6 bases stayed unmatched. The length of the CDR3 is 15 residues. Germline-derived CDR1 and CDR2 are SGHRS and YFSETQ. DNA of the CDR3: TGCGCCAGCAGCTGGCAGGGGGTGGGGAACACTGAAGCTTTCTTT. It encodes CASSWQGVGNTEAFF.